The 5 T cell receptor beta chains below all came from one sample that was sequenced in a study of early stage breast cancer tumors. Sequencing was performed with immunoSEQ multiplex PCR; in TCRdb, only in-frame clones are kept and a portion is missing. The sample has about 48,000 clones, 83% seen once. Sequencing was done on a sample of blood. The source is a person between 50 and 60 years old with breast cancer.

V usage is TRBV5-1 and J usage is TRBJ2-7; no reliable D call. Trimming shortened V by 2 bases and J by 3 bases, and 12 bases separated the two germline ends. The CDR3 covers 14 residues. Germline V gives CDR1 SGHRS, CDR2 YFSETQ. The CDR3 bases are TGCGCCAGCAGCTTCCCGACAAACCGCTACGAGCAGTACTTC. It yields the protein CASSFPTNRYEQYF.

The chain joins TRBV19 to TRBJ2-1; 10 bases match TRBD2. Germline values: CDR1 LNHDA, CDR2 SQIVND (reference sequence). The V and J ends lost 6 bases and 2 bases, in that order; junction bases with no gene match: 4. The CDR3 sequence is 15 residues long. The CDR3 region is CASRLAGVPYNEQFF. CDR3 coding DNA: TGTGCCAGTAGGCTAGCGGGAGTGCCCTACAATGAGCAGTTCTTC.

This rearrangement joins TRBV4-3 to TRBJ1-6, with D possibly matching TRBD1 (5 bases). Per the germline V gene, CDR1 is LGHNA and CDR2 is YSLEER. The CDR3 is made up of 16 amino acids. Trimming cost V 1 base and J 5 bases, with 12 bases left between them. CDR3 region: CASSQAVWGNNSPLHF. In DNA, the CDR3 is TGCGCCAGCAGCCAAGCGGTATGGGGGAATAATTCACCCCTCCACTTT.

The chain recombines TRBV4-2 with TRBJ2-5; TRBD1 matches at 8 bases. Per the germline V gene, CDR1 is LGHNA and CDR2 is YNFKEQ. CDR3 length: 15 amino acids. J was trimmed by 5 bases and V by 4 bases; bases with no gene match: 9. The CDR3 loop reads CASSPGGGIGETQYF. For the CDR3, the DNA is TGTGCCAGCAGCCCAGGGGGCGGGATAGGGGAGACCCAGTACTTC.

The chain carries TRBV2 and TRBJ1-5, with TRBD1 identical over 8 bases. Germline trimming cut 6 bases from V and 7 bases from J; bases unmatched to any gene: 5. Germline V gene lookup returns CDR1 SNHLY and CDR2 FYNNEI. The CDR3 is made up of 13 amino acids. The CDR3 coding sequence is TGTGCCAGCAGGACAGGGGAAGGGCAGCCCCAGCATTTT. Amino acids: CASRTGEGQPQHF.